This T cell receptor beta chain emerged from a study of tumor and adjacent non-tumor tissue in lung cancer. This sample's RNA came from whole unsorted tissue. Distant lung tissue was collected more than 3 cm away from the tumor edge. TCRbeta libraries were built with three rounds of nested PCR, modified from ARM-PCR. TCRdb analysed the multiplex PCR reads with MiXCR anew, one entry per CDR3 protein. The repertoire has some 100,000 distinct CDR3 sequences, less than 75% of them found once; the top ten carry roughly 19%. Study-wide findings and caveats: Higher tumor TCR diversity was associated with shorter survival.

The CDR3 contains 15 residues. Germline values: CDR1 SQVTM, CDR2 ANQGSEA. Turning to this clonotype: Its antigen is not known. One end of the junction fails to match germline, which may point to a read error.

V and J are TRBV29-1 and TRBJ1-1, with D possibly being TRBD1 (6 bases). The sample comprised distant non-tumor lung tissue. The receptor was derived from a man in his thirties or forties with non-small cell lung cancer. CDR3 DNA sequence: TGCAGCGTTAATTTGCGGGACAAGGGAAACACTGAAGTTTTCTTT. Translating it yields CSVNLRDKGNTEVFF.